This TCR beta chain appears in the sequencing data of a study of blood T cell repertoires in COVID-19 (dated by TCRdb to 2018 to 2021). Describing the broader study: Samples covering the acute and convalescent phases of COVID-19 were provided by collaborators in the United States, Italy and Spain. Samples were obtained from the ongoing ImmuneRACE study (first 160 participants) and from 1,254 subjects provided by 6 global collaborators. Deeply sampled blood TCRbeta repertoires from subjects exposed to, actively infected with, or recovered from COVID-19 were included in the dataset. Where HLA class I and class II types were available, the types were taken from metadata supplied by the sample provider, not from assay-based typing. The material from the prospective study consisted of cDNA or gDNA derived from T cells, B-cell-depleted T cells, or PBMCs. A de-identified subject ID, COVID-19 status, age in years and sex were almost always included in the sample metadata. The repertoires were released in a freely available public database intended as a resource for research on the immune response to SARS-CoV-2. Paper-wide results and their limitations: How much clinical and demographic metadata was included differed by source and by participant, and the metadata was provided uncurated.

V trim: 4 bases; J trim: 7 bases; unmatched bases: 2. Including cysteine and phenylalanine, the CDR3 has 11 amino acids. CDR3 DNA only is kept here, 33 bases in frame from base 1. CDR1 is given as SQVTM and CDR2 as ANQGSEA, both from the germline V gene. Comments on this clone: The antigen it recognizes is unknown. Nothing much larger sits one base from this clone, and base qualities are not available.

TCRbeta CDR3 regions were amplified from genomic DNA using the immunoSEQ Assay, a bias-controlled multiplex PCR. The paper's processing steps were these. The number of nucleated cells in each sample was estimated by amplification of reference gene primers within the assay. Sequence reads were collapsed and filtered to measure the absolute abundance of every unique TCRbeta CDR3 rearrangement. For each sample, productive Simpson clonality was calculated as the square root of Simpson's diversity index across productive rearrangements. TCRdb obtained this table from immuneACCESS and retained in-frame rearrangements with V and J assigned. These tables miss some clones; where compared with another copy, unresolved V genes account for less than half of the shortfall, and the remainder is unexplained. That table furnishes V, J and clone size, whereas the DNA furnished D and trimming. Recorded for this sample are 100,000 to 150,000 clones; less than 90% of them occurred a single time. Clones ranked in the top ten supply over 25% of the sample.

The collaborating institutions used their own protocols to collect whole blood in K2EDTA tubes. For TCRbeta analysis, collaborator samples were shipped as frozen whole blood, as isolated PBMCs, or as DNA extracted from either sample type. The source of this sequence is a woman at least 80 years old with acute or convalescent COVID-19. Recombination joined TRBV29-1 with TRBJ1-2; 8 central bases correspond to TRBD1. The specimen sequenced was peripheral blood. The DNA is as follows: TGCAGCGTTGTACAGGGGGGTGGCTACACCTTC. Its product reads: CSVVQGGGYTF.